This entry lists 19 T cell receptor beta chains sequenced from one sample in a study of CD8+ T cells in alopecia areata. Reverse transcription of extracted RNA yielded cDNA, which provided the sequencing template. TCRdb's table, derived via immunoSEQ multiplex PCR, lists solely in-frame clones and lacks some. The sample yields about 180,000 clones, roughly 46% seen once. Treatment meaning: oral pan-JAK inhibitor, 5-10 mg twice daily. The sequencing here drew on CD8+ T cells sorted from blood, taken around week 53, from a patient treated with tofacitinib. Receptor source: a human donor with alopecia areata.

The chain couples TRBV13 to TRBJ2-7; D is undetermined. The germline V gene encodes CDR1 PRHDT and CDR2 FYEKMQ (reference sequence). The CDR3 runs to 13 residues. V was trimmed by 3 bases and J by 0 bases, leaving 6 bases between them. The CDR3 sequence is CASSFPDSYEQYF. The CDR3 nucleotides are TGTGCCAGCAGCTTCCCGGACTCCTACGAGCAGTACTTC.

The CDR3 loop reads CASSSDFSSGANVLTF. Here the CDR3 DNA reads TGTGCCAGCAGTTCGGACTTCAGCTCTGGGGCCAACGTCCTGACTTTC. The rearrangement uses TRBV6-5 and TRBJ2-6, with D perhaps matching TRBD2 (5 bases). CDR3 length equals 16 residues. The germline CDR1 and CDR2 sequences are MNHEY and SVGAGI. V dropped 4 bases and J dropped 0 bases, with 10 bases sitting between them.

The gene calls are TRBV2 and TRBJ2-2, with D tentatively TRBD2 (7 bases). CDR3 length equals 16 residues. With 7 bases removed from V and 0 bases from J, the gap between germline ends came to 15 bases. Germline V gives CDR1 SNHLY, CDR2 FYNNEI. CDR3 in amino acids: CASTQWGGANTGELFF. CDR3 DNA sequence: TGTGCCAGCACCCAATGGGGGGGCGCGAACACCGGGGAGCTGTTTTTT.

This CDR3 reads CASSQNAGLATEAFF. The DNA for the CDR3 is TGTGCCAGCAGCCAAAACGCAGGGCTTGCCACTGAAGCTTTCTTT. The chain recombines TRBV4-2 with TRBJ1-1, with TRBD1 as a possible D gene (5 bases). Trimming cost V 2 bases and J 4 bases, with 14 bases left between them. Germline CDR1 is LGHNA and CDR2 is YNFKEQ. The CDR3 consists of 15 residues.

V usage is TRBV20-1 and J usage is TRBJ2-7; possibly TRBD2 for D (6 bases). The CDR3 consists of 11 residues. Per the germline V gene, CDR1 is DFQATT and CDR2 is SNEGSKA (reference sequence). V lost 7 bases, J lost 3 bases, and 10 bases lay in between. CDR3: CSVLGGYEQYF. The CDR3 DNA is TGCAGTGTCCTCGGGGGCTACGAGCAGTACTTC.

This clone has just a few counts. The V and J genes are TRBV19 and TRBJ1-5; D not certain. V lost 4 bases, J lost 3 bases, and 7 bases lay in between. The CDR3 totals 13 residues. Germline V gene lookup returns CDR1 LNHDA and CDR2 SQIVND (reference sequence). CDR3 amino acids: CASSKQYNQPQHF. DNA of the CDR3: TGTGCCAGTAGTAAGCAGTACAATCAGCCCCAGCATTTT.

In this sample, this clone turned up many times. The chain uses TRBV6-6 and TRBJ2-2; D is unresolved. Germline CDR1 is MNHNY and CDR2 is SVGAGI (reference sequence). This CDR3 comprises 14 residues. The V end was cut by 10 bases, the J end by 6 bases, with 18 bases between. In DNA, the CDR3 is TGTGCCACTCGTGGATTATCAGAGTCCGGGGAGCTGTTTTTT. It encodes CATRGLSESGELFF.

The rearrangement links TRBV5-6 to TRBJ2-1, with no clear D. Looked up from germline, CDR1 is SGHDT and CDR2 is YYEEEE. V was pared by 6 bases and J by 0 bases, with 13 bases between. The length of the CDR3 is 15 residues. Here the CDR3 reads CASTTRSFSYNEQFF. Written as DNA, the CDR3 is TGTGCCAGCACCACCAGGTCCTTCTCCTACAATGAGCAGTTCTTC.

The J gene is TRBJ2-7, the V gene TRBV13; D is possibly TRBD2 (6 bases). Germline loops: CDR1 PRHDT, CDR2 FYEKMQ (reference sequence). V was shortened by 0 bases and J by 3 bases, with 12 bases between the two germline ends. The CDR3 runs 15 residues. The CDR3 region is CASSLGGGNNYEQYF. The CDR3 coding sequence is TGTGCCAGCAGCTTAGGCGGAGGGAACAACTACGAGCAGTACTTC.

The chain has TRBV9 and TRBJ1-1, with TRBD1 as a possible D gene (6 bases). Germline loops: CDR1 SGDLS, CDR2 YYNGEE. Trimming shortened V by 4 bases and J by 2 bases, and 12 bases separated the two germline ends. The CDR3 runs 14 residues. In DNA form, the CDR3 reads TGTGCCAGCAGCACCCGGGACACCAACACTGAAGCTTTCTTT. The encoded protein is CASSTRDTNTEAFF.

The table lists this clone with a few counts. The rearrangement links TRBV2 to TRBJ1-1, with 7 bases fitting TRBD1. This CDR3 comprises 14 residues. Germline CDR1 is SNHLY and CDR2 is FYNNEI. V lost 6 bases and J lost 1; bases outside the gene matches: 5. CDR3 in amino acids: CASRVGQPNTEAFF. The DNA for the CDR3 is TGTGCCAGCAGGGTGGGACAGCCGAACACTGAAGCTTTCTTT. The full variable domain, with the rest looked up from reference TRBV2 and TRBJ1-1, is EPEVTQTPSHQVTQMGQEVILRCVPISNHLYFYWYRQILGQKVEFLVSFYNNEISEKSEIFDDQFSVERPDGSNFTLKIRSTKLEDSAMYFCASRVGQPNTEAFFGQGTRLTVV.

This clone has just a few counts. The J gene is TRBJ2-1, the V gene TRBV27, with D maybe TRBD1 (5 bases). V lost 6 bases and J 4 bases, leaving 13 bases between the germline ends. The CDR3 is 14 residues long. CDR1 is MNHEY and CDR2 is SMNVEV in the germline V gene (reference sequence). The CDR3 nucleotides are TGTGCCAGCAGCCCGGACGGACATTACAATGAGCAGTTCTTC. Its protein product is CASSPDGHYNEQFF.

On this clone itself: At the DNA level, this CDR3 is encoded by other sequences in the same sample as well. The chain uses TRBV5-4 and TRBJ2-3; D gene unclear. CDR3 length equals 12 residues. Trimming took off 3 bases at V and 4 bases at J, with 6 bases between the two ends. Germline loops: CDR1 SGHNT, CDR2 YYREEE (reference sequence). The CDR3 region is CASSYNADTQYF. CDR3 nucleotides: TGTGCCAGCAGCTATAATGCAGATACGCAGTATTTT.

This rearrangement joins TRBV5-6 to TRBJ2-7, with 10 bases fitting TRBD1. This CDR3 has 15 residues. V shed 3 bases, J shed 5 bases, and the junction held 8 bases outside the gene matches. Germline loops: CDR1 SGHDT, CDR2 YYEEEE. This CDR3 is CASSWAGTGAHEQYF. CDR3 nucleotides: TGTGCCAGCAGCTGGGCCGGGACAGGGGCCCACGAGCAGTACTTC.

Only a few counts were recorded for this clone. The gene calls are TRBV5-8 and TRBJ2-1; D might be TRBD1 (6 bases). V gave up 1 base and J gave up 3 bases, with 11 bases separating them. The CDR3 consists of 15 residues. Germline values: CDR1 SGHTS, CDR2 YDEGEE. CDR3 coding DNA: TGTGCCAGCAGCTTGCCGGGACAAGACTACAATGAGCAGTTCTTC. Its protein is CASSLPGQDYNEQFF.

This clone has only a few counts. CDR3 sequence: CASTDPPGEQYF. In DNA form, the CDR3 reads TGTGCCAGCACCGATCCTCCCGGTGAGCAGTACTTC. The gene calls are TRBV6-6 and TRBJ2-7; D is unclear. CDR3 length: 12 residues. Germline V gives CDR1 MNHNY, CDR2 SVGAGI (reference sequence). The germline V and J ends were trimmed by 7 bases and 7 bases, with 14 bases remaining between them.

This clone was counted a few times. The genes are TRBV6-6 and TRBJ1-5; the D is unclear. The length of the CDR3 is 14 residues. In germline, CDR1 is MNHNY, CDR2 SVGAGI (reference sequence). V lost 0 bases, J lost 6 bases, and 9 bases lay in between. The chain's CDR3 is CASSYSDFGQPQHF. The CDR3 DNA follows: TGTGCCAGCAGTTACTCTGACTTTGGTCAGCCCCAGCATTTT.

This chain connects TRBV11-2 to TRBJ2-1; D unresolved. CDR1 and CDR2 from the germline V gene are SGHAT and FQNNGV. This CDR3 is 13 amino acids long. V was trimmed by 2 bases and J by 5 bases, leaving 7 bases between them. The CDR3 nucleotides are TGTGCCAGCAGCTTATGGGTCGACAATGAGCAGTTCTTC. It specifies CASSLWVDNEQFF. Variable domain in full (rest from reference TRBV11-2 and TRBJ2-1): EAGVAQSPRYKIIEKRQSVAFWCNPISGHATLYWYQQILGQGPKLLIQFQNNGVVDDSQLPKDRFSAERLKGVDSTLKIQPAKLEDSAVYLCASSLWVDNEQFFGPGTRLTVL.

This chain uses TRBV5-1 with TRBJ1-2; D is undetermined. The CDR3 runs 14 residues. The germline V gene has CDR1 SGHRS and CDR2 YFSETQ. Between the trimmed V and J ends, which lost 0 bases and 1 base, there was a span of 7 bases. The CDR3 DNA reads as TGCGCCAGCAGCTTGGGGGTCAGTAACTATGGCTACACCTTC. This gives the protein CASSLGVSNYGYTF.